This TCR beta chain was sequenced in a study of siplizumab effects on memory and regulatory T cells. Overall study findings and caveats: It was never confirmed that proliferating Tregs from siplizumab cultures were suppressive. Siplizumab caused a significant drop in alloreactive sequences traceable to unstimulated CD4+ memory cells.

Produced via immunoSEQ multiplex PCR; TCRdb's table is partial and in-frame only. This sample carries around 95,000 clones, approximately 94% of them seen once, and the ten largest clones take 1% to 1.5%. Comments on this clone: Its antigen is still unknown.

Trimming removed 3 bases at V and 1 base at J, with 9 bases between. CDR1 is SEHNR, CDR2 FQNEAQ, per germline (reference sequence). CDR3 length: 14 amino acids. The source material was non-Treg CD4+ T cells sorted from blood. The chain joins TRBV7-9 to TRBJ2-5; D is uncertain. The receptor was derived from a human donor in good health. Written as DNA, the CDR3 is TGTGCCAGCAGCTTTAGGACGGTCCAAGAGACCCAGTACTTC. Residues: CASSFRTVQETQYF.